This paragraph reports one T cell receptor beta chain. Its recognized antigen is unknown. The sample holds no much larger clone one base away, and base qualities are not on file. Using the deep immunoSEQ assay, multiplex PCR amplified TCR CDR3 regions from genomic DNA. Extracted genomic DNA from each cell subset was spread evenly across all wells of several immunoSEQ 96-well plates, with each plate serving as a replicate. For sorted subsets, around 200 ng genomic DNA, equal to some 28,000 T cell genomes, was loaded into each replicate PCR. The purified libraries were quantified using a Qubit 3.0 fluorometer, sized with a Bioanalyzer 2100, and then quantified again using the KAPA Library Quantification kit. Every immunoSEQ 96-well plate was sequenced on a separate single-read 150-cycle Illumina NextSeq 550 flow cell. The authors' analysis ran thus. Because only junctional sequences without quality scores were contained in the immunoSEQ output, filtering matching that applied to full-length reads could not be performed. Sequences were annotated with PyIR, a Python wrapper for IgBLAST v1.9, and V/J genes and CDR3 were assigned using IMGT germline references. Reads with weak V/J assignments (E-value above 1e-6), missing CDR3, stop codons, out-of-frame junctions, or ambiguous translated residues were removed. A V3J clonotype was defined by an identical inferred V gene, J gene, and CDR3 amino acid sequence. The percentage overlap between two repertoires was calculated by dividing the number of shared unique clonotypes by the size of the smaller repertoire. Richness of each repertoire was evaluated using RTK rarefaction, the Chao1 estimator, and Recon v2.1 estimates of unobserved clonotypes. Generation probabilities were computed with OLGA for all TCRbeta clonotypes obtained by the gDNA method from a few donors. Drawn from immuneACCESS, this table holds only the in-frame rearrangements with V and J called that TCRdb kept. Clones are partly lost; checked studies trace under half to an unresolved V gene and leave the rest unexplained. V, J and clone size reflect that table, while D and trimming were determined from the DNA. The sample table lists 1,400,000 or so clones, about 98.5% of them with a count of one. The ten largest clonotypes hold 0.36% of the sample.

Taken from the germline V gene, the CDR1 and CDR2 loops are MGHRA and YSYEKL. The CDR3 measures 18 amino acids from cysteine to phenylalanine. Only the CDR3 part of the read is kept: 54 bases, read in frame from the first base. The trim is 0 bases for V and 0 bases for J, with a gap of 14 bases between the germline ends. Healthy HIV-negative adults with no recently reported acute infections or vaccinations were included as donors. Only Caucasian adults living in Nashville, Tennessee, USA were represented among the donors. CD4+ T cells were enriched by magnetic negative selection, after which naive cells were positively selected on CD45RA and the negative fraction was taken as the memory subset. After blood collection by leukapheresis, PBMCs were isolated using Ficoll-Histopaque density gradient centrifugation and then cryopreserved in the vapor phase of liquid nitrogen. Analytical flow cytometry was used to check the purity and quantity of each magnetically sorted T cell population. From each sorted fraction, genomic DNA was isolated and quantified by UV absorbance on a Nanodrop 2000c.

The data are from a study of shared clonotypes between healthy human individuals (dated by TCRdb to the early 2020s). In terms of the full investigation: Three men and two women, aged 18 to 49 years, made up the cohort. Per donor, leukapheresis produced somewhere between about 0.94 and 8.9 billion PBMCs. Per donor, three plates each were used for CD4 naive and CD4 memory, two for CD8 naive, and one for CD8 memory. Different laboratories and diverse techniques were used to prepare libraries and sequence TCR repertoires, to increase sequencing depth and limit assay-specific biases. The study deeply sequenced blood TCR repertoires of five healthy adults to estimate repertoire size and the extent of clonotype sharing between individuals.

The research as a whole found: The small number of donors limited the genetic and exposure-history diversity represented. Sampling was restricted to blood, and TCR repertoires in tissues likely differ from the TCR repertoires found in blood. Rarefaction of sorted-subset datasets indicated incomplete sequencing despite the large sequencing depth. Pairwise subsampling indicated that sequencing depth was expected to affect the degree of clonotype sharing among donors. Naive subsets generally had larger estimated clonotype richness than memory subsets did. Roughly 5% of naive CD4, 3.5% of naive CD8, roughly 2.4% of memory CD4, and 0.35% to 0.5% of memory CD8 clonotypes were shared across several donors. Higher generation probabilities were observed for clonotypes shared by all four sorted-subset donors than for non-shared clonotypes.

This receptor was identified in a man aged 30-40 years in good health. Recombination connected TRBV4-1 to TRBJ2-2, with a tentative D gene TRBD1 over 5 matching bases. The sequenced sample was naive CD4+ T cells sorted from blood. The meaning of the sample's cell subset or site label: CD45RA+ positively selected. The CDR3 corresponds to CASSQDLGARANTGELFF. Read as DNA, the sequence is TGCGCCAGCAGCCAAGATCTAGGGGCCAGGGCGAACACCGGGGAGCTGTTTTTT.